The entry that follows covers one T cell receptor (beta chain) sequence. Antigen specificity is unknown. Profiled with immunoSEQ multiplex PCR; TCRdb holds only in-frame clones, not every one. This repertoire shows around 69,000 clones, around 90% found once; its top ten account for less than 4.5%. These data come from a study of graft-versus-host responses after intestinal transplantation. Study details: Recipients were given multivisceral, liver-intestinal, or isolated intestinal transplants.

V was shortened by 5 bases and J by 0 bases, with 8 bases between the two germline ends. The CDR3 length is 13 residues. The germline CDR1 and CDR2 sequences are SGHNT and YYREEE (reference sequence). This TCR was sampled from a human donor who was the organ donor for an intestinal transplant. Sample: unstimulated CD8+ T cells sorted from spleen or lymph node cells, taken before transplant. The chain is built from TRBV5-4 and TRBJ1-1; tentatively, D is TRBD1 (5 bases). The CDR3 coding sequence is TGTGCCAGCAGACGGGACTTGAACACTGAAGCTTTCTTT. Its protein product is CASRRDLNTEAFF.